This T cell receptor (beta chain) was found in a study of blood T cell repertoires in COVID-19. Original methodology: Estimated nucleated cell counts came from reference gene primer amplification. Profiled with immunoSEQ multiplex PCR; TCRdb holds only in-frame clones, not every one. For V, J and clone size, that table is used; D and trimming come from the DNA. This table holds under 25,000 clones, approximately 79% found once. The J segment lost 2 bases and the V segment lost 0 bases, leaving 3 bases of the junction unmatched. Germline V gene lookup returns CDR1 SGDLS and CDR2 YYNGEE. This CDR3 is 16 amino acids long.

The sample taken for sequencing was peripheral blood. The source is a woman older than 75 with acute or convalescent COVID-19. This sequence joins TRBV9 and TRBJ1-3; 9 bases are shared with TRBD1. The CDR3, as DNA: TGTGCCAGCAGCGTAGTCGGGACAGGGACTGGAAACACCATATATTTT. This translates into CASSVVGTGTGNTIYF.